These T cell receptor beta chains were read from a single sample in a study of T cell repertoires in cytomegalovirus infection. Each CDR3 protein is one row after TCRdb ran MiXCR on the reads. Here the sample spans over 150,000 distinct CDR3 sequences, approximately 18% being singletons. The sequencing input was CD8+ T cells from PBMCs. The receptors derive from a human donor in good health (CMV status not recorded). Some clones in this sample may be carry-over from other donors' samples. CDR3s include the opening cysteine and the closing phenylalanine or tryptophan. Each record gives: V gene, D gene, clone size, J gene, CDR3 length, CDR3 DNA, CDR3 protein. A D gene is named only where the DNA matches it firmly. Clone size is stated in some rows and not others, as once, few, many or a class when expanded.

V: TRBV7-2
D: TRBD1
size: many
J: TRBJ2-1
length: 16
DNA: TGTGCCAGCGTCCCTTACGCGGACAGGGGGTTCGATGAGCAGTTCTTC
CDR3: CASVPYADRGFDEQFF

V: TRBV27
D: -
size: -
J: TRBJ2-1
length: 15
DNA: TGTGCCAGCAGTTTATCGGCAAAAGGCTACAATGAGCAGTTCTTC
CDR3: CASSLSAKGYNEQFF

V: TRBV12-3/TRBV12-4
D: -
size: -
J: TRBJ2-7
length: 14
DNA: TGTGCCAGCAGTTTAGGGGGCCTGGCCTACGAGCAGTACTTC
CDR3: CASSLGGLAYEQYF

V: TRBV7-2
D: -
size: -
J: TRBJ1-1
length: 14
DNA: TGTGCCAGCAGCCTAGGTTATGGATCGCCCGAAGCTTTCTTT
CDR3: CASSLGYGSPEAFF

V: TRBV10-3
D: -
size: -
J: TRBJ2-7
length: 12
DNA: TGTGCCATCAGATTGGACAGCTACGAGCAGTACTTC
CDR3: CAIRLDSYEQYF

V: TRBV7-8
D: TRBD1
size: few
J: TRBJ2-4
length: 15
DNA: TGTGCCAGCAGCTTAGATCAGGGGGACAAAAACATTCAGTACTTC
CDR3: CASSLDQGDKNIQYF

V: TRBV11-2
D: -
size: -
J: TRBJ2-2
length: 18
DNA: TGTGCCAGCAGCTTAGTCGAAATATTAGGGACGCTCACCGGGGAGCTGTTTTTT
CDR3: CASSLVEILGTLTGELFF

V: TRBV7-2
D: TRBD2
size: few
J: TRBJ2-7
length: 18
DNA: TGTGCCAGCAGCTTAATTTCTTCCGGCGGGGGGGCATTCTACGAGCAGTACTTC
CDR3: CASSLISSGGGAFYEQYF

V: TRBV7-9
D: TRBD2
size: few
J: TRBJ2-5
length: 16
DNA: TGTGCCAGCAGCCCTAGCGGGGGGCTTTACCAAGAGACCCAGTACTTC
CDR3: CASSPSGGLYQETQYF

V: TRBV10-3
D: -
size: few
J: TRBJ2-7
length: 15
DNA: TGTGCCATCAGTTCTCCGGGACATAGCTCCTACGAGCAGTACTTC
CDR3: CAISSPGHSSYEQYF

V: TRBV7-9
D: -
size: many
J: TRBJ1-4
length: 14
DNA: TGTGCCAGCACCCCAATGGCCCGGAATGAAAAACTGTTTTTT
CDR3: CASTPMARNEKLFF

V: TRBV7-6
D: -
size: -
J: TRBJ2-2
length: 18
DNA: TGTGCCAGCAGCCCCATTATTGTGGGGGAGGCGAACACCGGGGAGCTGTTTTTT
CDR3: CASSPIIVGEANTGELFF

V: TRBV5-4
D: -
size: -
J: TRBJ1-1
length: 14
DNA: TGTGCCAGCAGCACCGGACAGCGTAACACTGAAGCTTTCTTT
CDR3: CASSTGQRNTEAFF

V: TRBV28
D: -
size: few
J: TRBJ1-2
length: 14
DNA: TGTGCCAGCAGTTTAGGGACACAAGGGTATGGCTACACCTTC
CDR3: CASSLGTQGYGYTF

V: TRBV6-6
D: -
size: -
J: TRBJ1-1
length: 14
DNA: TGTGACAGCAGTTACTCGCGGAGGAACACTGAAGCTTTCTTT
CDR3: CDSSYSRRNTEAFF

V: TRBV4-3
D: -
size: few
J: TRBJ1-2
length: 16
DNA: TGCGCCAGCAGCCTCGGGACCGCGCCTTTCAACTATGGCTACACCTTC
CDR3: CASSLGTAPFNYGYTF

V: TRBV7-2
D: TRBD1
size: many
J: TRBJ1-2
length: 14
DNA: TGTGCCAGCAGCTTAGAGACAGGGAACTATGGCTACACCTTC
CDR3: CASSLETGNYGYTF

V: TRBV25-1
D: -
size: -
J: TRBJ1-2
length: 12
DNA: TGTGCCAGCAGTGACAGGGTCTATGGCTACACCTTC
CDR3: CASSDRVYGYTF

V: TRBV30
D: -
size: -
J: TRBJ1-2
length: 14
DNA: TGTGCCTGGAGTGAGACGGGCGCGGGGAGTGGCTACACCTTC
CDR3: CAWSETGAGSGYTF

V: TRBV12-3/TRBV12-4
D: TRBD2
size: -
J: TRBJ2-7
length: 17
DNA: TGTGCCAGCAGTTTAATGGCCCCTAGCGGGGTCCCCTACGAGCAGTACTTC
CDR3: CASSLMAPSGVPYEQYF

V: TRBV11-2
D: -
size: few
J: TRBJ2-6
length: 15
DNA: TGTGCCAGCAGCTTAAAGGGTGGCGGGGCCAACGTCCTGACTTTC
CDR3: CASSLKGGGANVLTF

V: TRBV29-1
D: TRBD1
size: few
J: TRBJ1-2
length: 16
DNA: TGCAGCGTTGACGGTCGTCAGGGGGGGTTTAACTATGGCTACACCTTC
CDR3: CSVDGRQGGFNYGYTF

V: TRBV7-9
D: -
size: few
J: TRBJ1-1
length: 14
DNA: TGTGCCAGCAGCGAGGACGCGCCCAGCACTGAAGCTTTCTTT
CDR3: CASSEDAPSTEAFF

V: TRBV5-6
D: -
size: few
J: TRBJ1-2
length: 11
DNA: TGTGCCAGCAGCTTTGGGAGTGGCTACACCTTC
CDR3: CASSFGSGYTF

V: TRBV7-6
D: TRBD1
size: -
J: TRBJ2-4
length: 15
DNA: TGTGCCAGCAGCTCTCGGGACAGCAAAGGGGACATTCAGTACTTC
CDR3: CASSSRDSKGDIQYF

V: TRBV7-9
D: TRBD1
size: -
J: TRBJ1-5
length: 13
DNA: TGTGCCAGCAGCCCTCTGACAGGGAGGGCCCAGCATTTT
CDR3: CASSPLTGRAQHF

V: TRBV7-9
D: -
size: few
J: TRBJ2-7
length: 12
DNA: TGTGCCAGCAGCTCGGACACCTACGAGCAGTACTTC
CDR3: CASSSDTYEQYF

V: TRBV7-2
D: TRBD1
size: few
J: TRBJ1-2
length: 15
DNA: TGTGCCAGCGTGAAAGGGGACAGACCTGACTATGGCTACACCTTC
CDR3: CASVKGDRPDYGYTF

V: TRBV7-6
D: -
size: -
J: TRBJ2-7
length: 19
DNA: TGTGCCAGCAGCTTAAGGGGACCGGGCAGGGGCCCATTCTCCTACGAGCAGTACTTC
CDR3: CASSLRGPGRGPFSYEQYF

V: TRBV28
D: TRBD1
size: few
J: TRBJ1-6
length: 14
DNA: TGTGCCATCGCTTCACCGGGACAGAATTCACCCCTCCACTTT
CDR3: CAIASPGQNSPLHF

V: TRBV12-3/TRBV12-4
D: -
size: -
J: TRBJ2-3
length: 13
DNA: TGTGCCAGCAGTTTAGAGGGGGCAGATACGCAGTATTTT
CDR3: CASSLEGADTQYF

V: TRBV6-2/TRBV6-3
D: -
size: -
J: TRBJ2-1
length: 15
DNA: TGTGCCAGCGCACCCCTGGCCGCGGGGTACAATGAGCAGTTCTTC
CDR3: CASAPLAAGYNEQFF

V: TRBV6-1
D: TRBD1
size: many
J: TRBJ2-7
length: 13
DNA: TGTGCCAGCAGTTGGGACAGCGCCTACGAGCAGTACTTC
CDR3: CASSWDSAYEQYF

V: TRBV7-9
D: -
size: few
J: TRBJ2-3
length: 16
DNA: TGTGCCAGCAGCCTAATGACGGGTACTAGCACAGATACGCAGTATTTT
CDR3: CASSLMTGTSTDTQYF

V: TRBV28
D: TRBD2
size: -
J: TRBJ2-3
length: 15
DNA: TGTGCCACCCAGTTGTGGGGGGAGGGTACAGATACGCAGTATTTT
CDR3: CATQLWGEGTDTQYF

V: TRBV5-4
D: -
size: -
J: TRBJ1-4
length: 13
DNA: TGTGCCAGCAGCTTAGGCAAGAATGAAAAACTGTTTTTT
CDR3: CASSLGKNEKLFF

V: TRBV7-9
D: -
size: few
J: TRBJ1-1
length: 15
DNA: TGTGCCAGCAGCTTAGCACAGGGTAGATCGCTTCGGGCTTTCTTT
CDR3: CASSLAQGRSLRAFF

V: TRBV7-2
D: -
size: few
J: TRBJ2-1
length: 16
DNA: TGTGCCAGCAGCTTAGGCGAGGGGGAATGGGGCAATGAGCAGTTCTTC
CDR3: CASSLGEGEWGNEQFF

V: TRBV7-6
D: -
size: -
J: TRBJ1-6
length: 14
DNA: TGTGCCAGCAGCTTAGGGGAGCCTCGGTCACCCCTCCACTTT
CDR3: CASSLGEPRSPLHF

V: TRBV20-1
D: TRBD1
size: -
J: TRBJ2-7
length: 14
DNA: TGCAGTGCAAGTAACCGGGACAGGGACTACGAGCAGTACTTC
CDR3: CSASNRDRDYEQYF

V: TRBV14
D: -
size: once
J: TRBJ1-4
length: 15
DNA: TGTGCCAGCAGCCAGACCACGGGACGGAATGAAAAACTGTTTTTT
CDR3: CASSQTTGRNEKLFF

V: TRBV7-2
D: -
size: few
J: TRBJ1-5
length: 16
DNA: TGTGCCAGCAGCTTAGGGACACCAACAAGCAATCAGCCCCAGCATTTT
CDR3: CASSLGTPTSNQPQHF

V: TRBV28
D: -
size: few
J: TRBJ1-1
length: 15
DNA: TGTGCCAGCAGTCCCTTCGTGAGTACGGACACTGAAGCTTTCTTT
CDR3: CASSPFVSTDTEAFF

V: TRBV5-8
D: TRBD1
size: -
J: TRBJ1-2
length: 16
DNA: TGTGCCAGCAGCTTACGGGACAGGGAATTAGACTATGGCTACACCTTC
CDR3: CASSLRDRELDYGYTF

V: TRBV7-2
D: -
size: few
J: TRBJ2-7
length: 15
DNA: TGTGCCAGCAGCCAAGTCACAGGTTTAGCCTACGAGCAGTACTTC
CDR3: CASSQVTGLAYEQYF

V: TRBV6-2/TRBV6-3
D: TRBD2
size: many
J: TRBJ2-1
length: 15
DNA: TGTGCCAGCAGTCTACGGACTAGCGGGGGGAATGAGCAGTTCTTC
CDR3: CASSLRTSGGNEQFF

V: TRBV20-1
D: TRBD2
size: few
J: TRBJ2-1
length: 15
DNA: TGCAGTGCTACCGCCCGGCGGGGGGGAGGCAATGAGCAGTTCTTC
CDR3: CSATARRGGGNEQFF

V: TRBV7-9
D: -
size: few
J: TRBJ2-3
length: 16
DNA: TGTGCCAGCAGCTTAAAGGGGTCTAGCGAGACAGATACGCAGTATTTT
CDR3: CASSLKGSSETDTQYF

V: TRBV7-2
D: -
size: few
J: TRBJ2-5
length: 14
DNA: TGTGCCAGCAGCTTGGGGCTGATACAAGAGACCCAGTACTTC
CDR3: CASSLGLIQETQYF

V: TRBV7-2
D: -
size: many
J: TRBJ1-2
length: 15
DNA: TGTGCCAGCAGCTTAGCCGAGGGGTTGGACTATGGCTACACCTTC
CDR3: CASSLAEGLDYGYTF

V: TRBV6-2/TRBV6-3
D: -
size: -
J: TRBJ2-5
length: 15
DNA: TGTGCCAGCAGAAGTCTGGCCGGGGAGCAAGAGACCCAGTACTTC
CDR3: CASRSLAGEQETQYF

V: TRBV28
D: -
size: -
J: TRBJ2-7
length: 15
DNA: TGTGCCAGCAGTTCCCAGAGGGGCGCCTCCTACGAGCAGTACTTC
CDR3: CASSSQRGASYEQYF